Included here is one T cell receptor (beta chain) sequence, with context. Its antigen is currently unknown. Sequenced by immunoSEQ multiplex PCR; TCRdb stores in-frame clones only, minus some. The data show approximately 180,000 clones, with 85% to 95% seen just once and around 1% held by the top ten. J gave up 0 bases and V 7 bases, and 9 bases lay outside the gene matches. Germline V CDR1 and CDR2: LNHDA, SQIVND (reference sequence). The CDR3 extends over 16 amino acids. These data originate in a study of T cell responses to AZD1222 COVID-19 vaccine. Overall study results and limits: Only a handful of AZD1222 recipients, several in all, had baseline seropositivity. Variant regions that are unmutated are reportedly the target of nearly half of spike-specific TCRs. Most donors were white British, females outnumbered males, and clonal diversity was possibly underestimated. The peak T cell response came first, and repertoires were sampled only after it.

The chain joins TRBV19 to TRBJ1-2; 9 bases match TRBD1. The clonotype was recovered from an adult who received the MenACWY meningococcal vaccine as a control. Specimen: peripheral blood, collected 28 days after the second dose of the MenACWY control vaccine. This CDR3 reads CASTKGQGESNYGYTF. The CDR3, as DNA: TGTGCCAGTACCAAGGGACAGGGAGAGTCTAACTATGGCTACACCTTC.